Listed below are T cell receptor beta chains from one sample, sequenced in a study of identical twins' blood T cells. TCRdb redid the calling of the 5' RACE reads with MiXCR, one entry per CDR3 protein. The sample records hundreds of thousands of distinct CDR3 sequences, 28% being singletons. The sequencing input was PBMCs. The receptors originated from a woman aged 18-49 years in good health. CDR3s include the opening cysteine and the closing phenylalanine or tryptophan. The D gene is left open where the match is weak. A row's size may be missing; if present it is once, few, many or a size class.

V	J	D	size	CDR3	DNA
TRBV7-9	TRBJ2-3	.	few	CASSLGRQKITDTQYF	TGTGCCAGCAGCTTAGGGCGGCAGAAGATAACAGATACGCAGTATTTT
TRBV7-9	TRBJ2-5	.	.	CASKPMTSSETQYF	TGTGCCAGCAAACCTATGACTAGTTCGGAGACCCAGTACTTC
TRBV29-1	TRBJ2-7	.	few	CSALASTGPGVQYF	TGCAGCGCCCTTGCTTCGACAGGCCCAGGTGTGCAGTACTTC
TRBV15	TRBJ1-2	.	few	CATSRDHGGNYGYTF	TGTGCCACCAGCAGAGATCATGGGGGAAACTATGGCTACACCTTC
TRBV20-1	TRBJ1-2	.	.	CSVRGPNYGYTF	TGCAGTGTGCGGGGACCCAACTATGGCTACACCTTC
TRBV12-3/TRBV12-4	TRBJ1-4	.	.	CASRGGSEKLFF	TGTGCCAGCAGGGGGGGCTCGGAAAAACTGTTTTTT
TRBV20-1	TRBJ1-3	.	few	CSASGEGGITSGNTIYF	TGCAGTGCTAGTGGGGAGGGAGGAATCACCTCTGGAAACACCATATATTTT
TRBV12-3/TRBV12-4	TRBJ1-1	.	many	CASSLGQVEAFF	TGTGCCAGCAGTTTGGGGCAGGTTGAAGCTTTCTTT
TRBV2	TRBJ2-2	TRBD1	.	CASILTGYRVNTGELFF	TGTGCCAGCATCCTGACAGGGTACCGGGTGAACACCGGGGAGCTGTTTTTT
TRBV24-1	TRBJ2-1	.	few	CATNDLALGEQFF	TGTGCCACCAATGATCTCGCCCTCGGTGAGCAGTTCTTC
TRBV11-2	TRBJ2-1	.	.	CASSLIESSVYNEQFF	TGTGCCAGCAGCTTAATCGAGTCTTCCGTCTACAATGAGCAGTTCTTC
TRBV20-1	TRBJ2-4	TRBD1	.	CSVQGALAKNIQYF	TGCAGTGTTCAGGGGGCTTTAGCCAAAAACATTCAGTACTTC
TRBV12-3/TRBV12-4	TRBJ1-6	.	few	CASSPRLGNSPLHF	TGTGCCAGCAGTCCCCGACTTGGTAATTCACCCCTCCACTTT
TRBV10-3	TRBJ1-1	.	.	CAISPSGSETEAFF	TGTGCCATCAGCCCCTCAGGGAGTGAAACTGAAGCTTTCTTT
TRBV20-1	TRBJ1-1	.	few	CSAKDPSRGLEAFF	TGCAGTGCTAAGGATCCCTCGAGGGGTTTGGAAGCTTTCTTT
TRBV7-6	TRBJ1-1	TRBD1	.	CASSAETGLYTEAFF	TGTGCCAGCAGCGCCGAGACAGGGTTGTACACTGAAGCTTTCTTT
TRBV7-9	TRBJ2-3	.	.	CASSLSFLDTQYF	TGTGCCAGCAGCTTATCCTTTTTGGATACGCAGTATTTT
TRBV15	TRBJ2-2	.	.	CATTTVPEGELFF	TGTGCCACCACCACGGTCCCGGAAGGGGAGCTGTTTTTT
TRBV21-1	TRBJ1-1	.	.	CASSNVAFF	TGTGCCAGCAGCAATGTGGCTTTCTTT
TRBV20-1	TRBJ1-2	TRBD1	few	CSAKDRDLWDYGYTF	TGCAGTGCCAAGGACAGGGATCTATGGGACTATGGCTACACCTTC
TRBV7-2	TRBJ1-3	.	.	CASSLGGSDTIYF	TGTGCCAGCAGCTTAGGAGGATCTGACACCATATATTTT
TRBV12-3/TRBV12-4	TRBJ2-3	TRBD2	.	CASSLALSGGLTDTQYF	TGTGCCAGCAGTTTAGCGCTTAGCGGGGGACTCACAGATACGCAGTATTTT
TRBV7-2	TRBJ1-1	.	few	CASSWSKNTEAFF	TGTGCCAGCAGCTGGAGTAAGAACACTGAAGCTTTCTTT
TRBV5-1	TRBJ2-1	TRBD2	.	CASSSAGESYNEQFF	TGCGCCAGCAGCTCAGCGGGAGAATCCTACAATGAGCAGTTCTTC
TRBV3-1	TRBJ1-2	.	.	CASSLNRDPSYTF	TGTGCCAGCAGTCTCAACCGGGACCCAAGCTACACCTTC